The rows below give T cell receptor beta chains drawn from one sample of a study of T cell clones after liver transplantation. The method was immunoSEQ multiplex PCR; TCRdb's version includes in-frame clones alone and lacks a portion of them. The repertoire holds roughly 120,000 clones, over 75% seen once, with around 0.83% in the top ten. Specimen: CD4+ T cells from blood, collected 12 months after liver transplant. Receptors were obtained from a human patient who received a liver transplant. Some of the T cells might come from the graft donor. The CDR3 runs from the conserved cysteine through the conserved F or W. A D gene is named only where the DNA matches it firmly. Clone size is given for some rows only: seen once, a few or many times, or a class if the clone is expanded.

TRBJ1-3,-,TRBV10-3,-,TGTGCCATCAACGACTCTGGAAACACCATATATTTT,CAINDSGNTIYF
TRBJ1-1,-,TRBV29-1,-,TGCAGCGCCCAGGGGTTGGCTGAAGCTTTCTTT,CSAQGLAEAFF
TRBJ2-7,-,TRBV19,-,TGTGCCAGTAGTACTATAGTCTCCTACGAGCAGTACTTC,CASSTIVSYEQYF
TRBJ2-7,-,TRBV5-1,-,TGCGCCAGCAGCTTGAGTATGAGCAGCCGGTCCTACGAGCAGTACTTC,CASSLSMSSRSYEQYF
TRBJ2-1,TRBD2,TRBV9,-,TGTGCCAGCAGCCTACTAGCGGGAGGACGGAATGAGCAGTTCTTC,CASSLLAGGRNEQFF
TRBJ2-6,TRBD1,TRBV7-6,-,TGTGCCAGCAGCTTAGTAAGCGGACAGGCTTACTCTGGGGCCAACGTCCTGACTTTC,CASSLVSGQAYSGANVLTF
TRBJ2-7,-,TRBV19,-,TGTGCCACCACACGGGACACCTTCTCCTACGAGCAGTACTTC,CATTRDTFSYEQYF
TRBJ1-1,-,TRBV11-2,-,TGTGCCAGCAGCTTAGATCCCGGGTACACTGAAGCTTTCTTT,CASSLDPGYTEAFF
TRBJ1-2,-,TRBV18,-,TGTGCCAGCTCACCACCTATGGGAACACGGGATGGCTACACCTTC,CASSPPMGTRDGYTF
TRBJ2-5,TRBD1,TRBV28,-,TGTGCCAGCAGTTCGCAAGTGACAGGGCCGCAGACCCAGTACTTC,CASSSQVTGPQTQYF
TRBJ1-1,-,TRBV21-1,once,TGTGCCAGCAGCAAAGTCCCCCCCGCACAGGGGGCTATCACTGAAGCTTTCTTT,CASSKVPPAQGAITEAFF
TRBJ2-5,-,TRBV19,-,TGTGCCAGTAGACAGGCGGGAGAGACCCAGTACTTC,CASRQAGETQYF
TRBJ2-5,-,TRBV5-1,-,TGCGCCAGCAGCTCCTACCGGGGGCGCCAAGAGACCCAGTACTTC,CASSSYRGRQETQYF
TRBJ2-5,TRBD2,TRBV2,-,TGTGCCAGCAGTGAAAACCGAGCGGGAGGGAGGGAGACCCAGTACTTC,CASSENRAGGRETQYF
TRBJ2-5,-,TRBV5-4,-,TGTGCCAGCAGCTTACTAGGGACTCAAGAGACCCAGTACTTC,CASSLLGTQETQYF
TRBJ2-5,TRBD2,TRBV2,-,TGTGCCAGTACTAGCGACTTAGGAGAGACCCAGTACTTC,CASTSDLGETQYF
TRBJ2-2,-,TRBV29-1,few,TGCAGCGCCTTTAGGGACATCAACACCGGGGAGCTGTTTTTT,CSAFRDINTGELFF
TRBJ1-3,-,TRBV16,-,TGTGCCAGCACCGACATACGGCAGTCTGGAAACACCATATATTTT,CASTDIRQSGNTIYF
TRBJ2-1,TRBD1,TRBV11-3,-,TGTGCCAGCAGCTTACTCGCGGGGGACAGGGGTGGCGGTGAGCAGTTCTTC,CASSLLAGDRGGGEQFF
TRBJ2-7,TRBD2,TRBV19,-,TGTGCCAGTAGTATGGGGACTAGAATGGACGAGCAGTACTTC,CASSMGTRMDEQYF
TRBJ2-7,-,TRBV11-2,-,TGTGCCAGCAGTCAGGGGGGGGCCGAGCAGTACTTC,CASSQGGAEQYF
TRBJ2-1,TRBD1,TRBV7-3,-,TGTGCCAGCAGCTTAACTCCCACCCAGACAGGGGTCTACAATGAGCAGTTCTTC,CASSLTPTQTGVYNEQFF
TRBJ1-3,-,TRBV28,once,TGTGCCAGCAGTTATGGGACCTCCATCCCCATATATTTT,CASSYGTSIPIYF
TRBJ2-5,TRBD2,TRBV9,-,TGTGCCAGCAGCGCACCGGGACTAGCGGGAGTGGAGACCCAGTACTTC,CASSAPGLAGVETQYF
TRBJ2-3,-,TRBV4-3,-,TGCGCCAGCAGCCAAGGTCAGGGGGGCGGTGGGGATACGCAGTATTTT,CASSQGQGGGGDTQYF
TRBJ1-2,-,TRBV6-5,-,TGTGCCAGCAGTTACGACGGGGGGGACCACTACACCTTC,CASSYDGGDHYTF
TRBJ2-7,TRBD2,TRBV6-6,-,TGTGCCAGCAGTTACGGGACGGGAGGTGCCTACGAGCAGTACTTC,CASSYGTGGAYEQYF
TRBJ2-2,TRBD1,TRBV5-1,-,TGCGCCAGCAGCGACCGGACAGGGATCGACACCGGGGAGCTGTTTTTT,CASSDRTGIDTGELFF
TRBJ2-5,TRBD1,TRBV19,-,TGTGCCAGTAGTCGACAGGGTTTGGAAGAGACCCAGTACTTC,CASSRQGLEETQYF
TRBJ2-1,-,TRBV5-1,-,TGCGCCAGCAGCTTGGCCCTTAGCGTGGGGTCCTACAATGAGCAGTTCTTC,CASSLALSVGSYNEQFF
TRBJ2-4,TRBD2,TRBV5-4,once,TGTGCCAGCAGCTTGGCGGCTAGCGGGAATAACATTCAGTACTTC,CASSLAASGNNIQYF
TRBJ2-5,TRBD2,TRBV9,-,TGTGCCAGCAGCCCTCAGACTAGCGGGCAAGAGACCCAGTACTTC,CASSPQTSGQETQYF
TRBJ2-3,-,TRBV5-4,-,TGTGCCAGCAGCTCCAACAGGGTATTGGCAGATACGCAGTATTTT,CASSSNRVLADTQYF
TRBJ2-7,-,TRBV5-6,-,TGTGCCAGCAGCTTGGACTACGAGCAGTACTTC,CASSLDYEQYF
TRBJ2-3,TRBD2,TRBV14,-,TGTGCCAGCAGCCACCTTAGCGGGAGGGCCCCAGATACGCAGTATTTT,CASSHLSGRAPDTQYF
TRBJ1-4,-,TRBV7-9,-,TGTGCCAGCAGCTTAGGTGGTTATAATGAAAAACTGTTTTTT,CASSLGGYNEKLFF
TRBJ2-7,TRBD1,TRBV28,-,TGTGCCGGACCCAGGGGGCGCAACGAGCAGTACTTC,CAGPRGRNEQYF
TRBJ2-7,-,TRBV5-6,-,TGTGCCAGCAGCTTCCGTAGGGAGAGGGCCTACGAGCAGTACTTC,CASSFRRERAYEQYF
TRBJ2-3,-,TRBV5-1,-,TGCGCCAGCAGTGTCACGTACACAGATACGCAGTATTTT,CASSVTYTDTQYF
TRBJ2-7,-,TRBV11-3,many,TGTGCCAGCGGATCGCGGGGTTCTTTCTCCTACGAGCAGTACTTC,CASGSRGSFSYEQYF
TRBJ2-2,TRBD1,TRBV27,-,TGTGCCAGCCGATTACAGGGGGGCCAGCCACCCGGGGAGCTGTTTTTT,CASRLQGGQPPGELFF
TRBJ2-1,-,TRBV30,-,TGTGCCTGGAGCCACGACAGGTACAATGAGCAGTTCTTC,CAWSHDRYNEQFF
TRBJ2-1,-,TRBV7-2,-,TGTGCCAGCAGAGGAGCGGATCCCTACAATGAGCAGTTCTTC,CASRGADPYNEQFF
TRBJ2-2,-,TRBV7-7,-,TGTGCCAGCAGCTTAGAGTGGGGCACCGGGGAGCTGTTTTTT,CASSLEWGTGELFF
TRBJ2-3,-,TRBV18,-,TGTGCCAGCTCACCCCCGGGAGATACGCAGTATTTT,CASSPPGDTQYF
TRBJ1-1,-,TRBV10-3,few,TGTGCCATCAGTGTAGACAGTGAAGCTTTCTTT,CAISVDSEAFF
TRBJ2-6,-,TRBV14,-,TGTGCCAGCAGAAACTCGGGGGCCGGGGCCAACGTCCTGACTTTC,CASRNSGAGANVLTF
TRBJ2-1,-,TRBV19,-,TGTGCCAGTAGCCTTAGCAGGGCCCCTCCTTACAATGAGCAGTTCTTC,CASSLSRAPPYNEQFF
TRBJ2-1,TRBD2,TRBV18,-,TGTGCCAGCTCACTACGACTAGCCGATGCGGGGTCCTACAATGAGCAGTTCTTC,CASSLRLADAGSYNEQFF
TRBJ2-7,TRBD1,TRBV5-1,-,TGCGCCAGCAGCCCTGCCGGGACAGGGATGGTAGGGCAGTACTTC,CASSPAGTGMVGQYF
TRBJ1-4,-,TRBV19,-,TGTGCCAGTAGTATAGACAGATCCCCTAATGAAAAACTGTTTTTT,CASSIDRSPNEKLFF
TRBJ1-6,-,TRBV27,-,TGTGCCAGCAGTCTAAGCGGTGGACAGTATAATTCACCCCTCCACTTT,CASSLSGGQYNSPLHF
TRBJ1-5,-,TRBV19,-,TGTGCCAGTGAGGACAGCCTTCAAGGGCCCCAGCATTTT,CASEDSLQGPQHF
TRBJ1-2,-,TRBV19,-,TGTGCCAGTAATAACCGTGAGAGGGGCTACACCTTC,CASNNRERGYTF
TRBJ2-2,TRBD2,TRBV7-3,-,TGTGCCAGCAGCCCCCCGGGGGGACGGGACACCGGGGAGCTGTTTTTT,CASSPPGGRDTGELFF